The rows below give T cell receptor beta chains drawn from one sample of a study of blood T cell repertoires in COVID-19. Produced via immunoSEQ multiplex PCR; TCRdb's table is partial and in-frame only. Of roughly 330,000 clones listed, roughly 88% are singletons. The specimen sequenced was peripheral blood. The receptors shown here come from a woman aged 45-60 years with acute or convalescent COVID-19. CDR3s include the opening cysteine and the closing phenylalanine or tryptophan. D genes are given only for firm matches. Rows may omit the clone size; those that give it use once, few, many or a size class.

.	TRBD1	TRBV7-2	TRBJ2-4	CASSLGGQGTIQYF	TGTGCCAGCAGCTTGGGGGGACAGGGGACCATTCAGTACTTC
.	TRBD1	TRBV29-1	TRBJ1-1	CSAQKGTGGTEAFF	TGCAGCGCCCAGAAAGGGACAGGGGGGACTGAAGCTTTCTTT
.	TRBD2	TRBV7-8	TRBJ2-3	CASSSRLAGVFTDTQYF	TGTGCCAGCAGCTCAAGACTAGCGGGAGTATTCACAGATACGCAGTATTTT
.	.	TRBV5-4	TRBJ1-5	CASSLRPGVDQPQHF	TGTGCCAGCAGCTTGCGGCCGGGGGTGGATCAGCCCCAGCATTTT
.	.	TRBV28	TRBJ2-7	CASSDQRSFLLKEQYF	TGTGCCAGCAGCGACCAACGGAGTTTTCTACTGAAAGAGCAGTACTTC
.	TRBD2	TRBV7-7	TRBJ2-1	CASSPLRASGYDNEQFF	TGTGCCAGCAGCCCTCTCAGGGCTAGCGGGTACGACAATGAGCAGTTCTTC
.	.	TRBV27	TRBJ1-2	CASRPRLRYGYTF	TGTGCCAGCAGGCCCCGCCTGAGGTATGGCTACACCTTC
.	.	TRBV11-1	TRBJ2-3	CASSSTDTQYF	TGTGCCAGCAGCTCAACAGATACGCAGTATTTT
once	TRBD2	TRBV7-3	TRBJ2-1	CASSSQAGPYNEQFF	TGTGCCAGCAGCTCCCAAGCGGGACCCTACAATGAGCAGTTCTTC
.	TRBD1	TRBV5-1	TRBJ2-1	CASSRNLPGQGVNEQFF	TGCGCCAGCAGCCGCAACCTACCGGGACAGGGAGTCAATGAGCAGTTCTTC
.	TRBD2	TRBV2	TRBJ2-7	CASTLRAGASYEQYF	TGTGCCAGCACCCTCAGGGCGGGAGCGTCCTACGAGCAGTACTTC
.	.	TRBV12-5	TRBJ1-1	CASGFTGIGTEAFF	TGTGCTAGTGGTTTTACAGGGATCGGCACTGAAGCTTTCTTT
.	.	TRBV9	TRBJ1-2	CASSVDVLAGADYTF	TGTGCCAGCAGCGTAGATGTCCTGGCAGGGGCTGACTACACCTTC
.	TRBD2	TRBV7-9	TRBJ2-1	CASSFSGSLENEQFF	TGTGCCAGCAGCTTTAGCGGGAGCCTAGAAAATGAGCAGTTCTTC
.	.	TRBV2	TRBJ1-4	CASSRATNEKLFF	TGTGCCAGCAGCCGTGCAACTAATGAAAAACTGTTTTTT
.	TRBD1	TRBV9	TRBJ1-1	CASSPTGQGAGEAFF	TGTGCCAGCAGCCCGACGGGACAGGGGGCTGGTGAAGCTTTCTTT
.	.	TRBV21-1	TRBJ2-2	CASSKLEPTGKNGGELFF	TGTGCCAGCAGCAAATTAGAACCGACAGGGAAAAATGGCGGGGAGCTGTTTTTT
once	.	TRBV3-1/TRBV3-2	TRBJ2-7	CASSQGLSYEQYF	TGTGCCAGCAGCCAGGGGCTATCCTACGAGCAGTACTTC
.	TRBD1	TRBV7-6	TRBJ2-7	CASSLDVTGIREQYF	TGTGCCAGCAGCTTAGACGTGACAGGGATACGCGAGCAGTACTTC
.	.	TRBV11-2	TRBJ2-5	CASSPTTSGETQYF	TGTGCCAGCAGCCCGACGACTAGTGGTGAGACCCAGTACTTC
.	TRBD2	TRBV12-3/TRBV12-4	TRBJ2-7	CASSYGPAGIQYF	TGTGCCAGCAGCTATGGGCCAGCGGGAATACAGTACTTC
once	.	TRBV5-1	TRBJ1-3	CASSLGGPGNTIYF	TGCGCCAGCAGCTTGGGAGGGCCCGGAAACACCATATATTTT
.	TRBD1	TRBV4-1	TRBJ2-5	CASSYRQGVGETQYF	TGCGCCAGCAGCTATCGACAGGGTGTGGGAGAGACCCAGTACTTC
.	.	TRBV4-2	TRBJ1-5	CASSQDPLGGNQPQHF	TGTGCCAGCAGCCAAGATCCGCTGGGGGGGAATCAGCCCCAGCATTTT
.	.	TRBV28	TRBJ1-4	CATSTERVATNEKLFF	TGTGCCACCTCGACGGAGAGGGTTGCAACTAATGAAAAACTGTTTTTT
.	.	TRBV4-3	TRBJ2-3	CASSGRGADTQYF	TGCGCCAGCAGTGGCAGGGGAGCAGATACGCAGTATTTT
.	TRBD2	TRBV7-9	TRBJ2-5	CASSVSGGEETQYF	TGTGCCAGCAGCGTTAGCGGGGGGGAGGAGACCCAGTACTTC
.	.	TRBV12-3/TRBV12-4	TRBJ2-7	CASSLEGNYEQYF	TGTGCCAGCAGTTTAGAGGGGAACTACGAGCAGTACTTC
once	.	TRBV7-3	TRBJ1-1	CASSPELSNTEAFF	TGTGCCAGCAGCCCCGAGCTGTCAAACACTGAAGCTTTCTTT
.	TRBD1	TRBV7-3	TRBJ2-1	CASSLTSDRGNEQFF	TGTGCCAGCAGCTTGACATCAGACAGGGGGAATGAGCAGTTCTTC
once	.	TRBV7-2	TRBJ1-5	CASSLDGTPQHF	TGTGCCAGCAGCTTAGACGGGACTCCCCAGCATTTT
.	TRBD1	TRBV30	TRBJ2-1	CAWSVRGRNEQFF	TGTGCCTGGAGTGTAAGGGGGCGGAATGAGCAGTTCTTC
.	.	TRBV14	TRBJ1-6	CASSQFRVPPYNSPLHF	TGTGCCAGCAGCCAATTCCGGGTTCCTCCCTATAATTCACCCCTCCACTTT
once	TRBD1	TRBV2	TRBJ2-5	CASSDRTGVETQYF	TGTGCCAGCAGTGACCGGACAGGGGTCGAGACCCAGTACTTC
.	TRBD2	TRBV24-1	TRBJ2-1	CATSDSPSGRAHNEQFF	TGTGCCACCAGTGATTCCCCTAGCGGGAGGGCCCACAATGAGCAGTTCTTC
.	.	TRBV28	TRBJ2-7	CASSSPGRDLAYEQYF	TGTGCCAGCAGTTCTCCGGGGCGGGACTTGGCCTACGAGCAGTACTTC
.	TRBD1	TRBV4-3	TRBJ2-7	CASSQAWVSDRGPYEQYF	TGCGCCAGCAGCCAAGCTTGGGTATCGGACAGGGGCCCCTACGAGCAGTACTTC
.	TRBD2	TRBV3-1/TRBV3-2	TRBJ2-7	CASSQGPGDYREQYF	TGTGCCAGCAGCCAAGGGCCCGGGGACTACCGCGAGCAGTACTTC
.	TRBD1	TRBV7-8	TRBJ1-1	CASSLVPGYGQGRNTEAFF	TGTGCCAGCAGCTTAGTGCCCGGCTATGGACAGGGCAGGAACACTGAAGCTTTCTTT
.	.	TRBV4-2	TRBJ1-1	CASSQVVNTEAFF	TGTGCCAGCAGCCAGGTAGTGAACACTGAAGCTTTCTTT
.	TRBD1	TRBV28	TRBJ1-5	CFRDRESNQPQHF	TGTTTTAGGGACAGGGAGAGCAATCAGCCCCAGCATTTT
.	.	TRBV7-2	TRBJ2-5	CASSPRWRLQETQYF	TGTGCCAGCAGCCCCCGTTGGCGGTTACAAGAGACCCAGTACTTC
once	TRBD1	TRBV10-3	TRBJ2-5	CAISGTGTETQYF	TGTGCCATCAGCGGGACAGGGACGGAGACCCAGTACTTC
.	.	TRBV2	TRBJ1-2	CASSVGLDGGYTF	TGTGCCAGCAGCGTGGGACTTGACGGTGGCTACACCTTC
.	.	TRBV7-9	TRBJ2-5	CASSPTGRETQYF	TGTGCCAGCAGCCCTACAGGGCGGGAGACCCAGTACTTC
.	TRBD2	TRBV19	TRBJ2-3	CASSIAGGDTQYF	TGTGCCAGTAGTATAGCGGGAGGCGATACGCAGTATTTT
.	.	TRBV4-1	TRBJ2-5	CASRHIAQSGETQYF	TGCGCCAGCAGACACATCGCCCAATCGGGAGAGACCCAGTACTTC